This T cell receptor beta chain comes out of a study of cytomegalovirus exposure and HLA in healthy donors. Study observations and caveats: Rates of TCR association differed by HLA locus in a later analysis, with DRB1 highest and HLA-C lowest.

Use of 60 Vbeta and 13 Jbeta primers characterized the PCR. The assay was immunoSEQ multiplex PCR, and TCRdb's table has in-frame clones only and misses some. The sample yields about 170,000 clones, 77% seen once. Details on this clone: What it binds is not known.

The V gene lost 3 bases and the J gene lost 4 bases, with 16 bases spanning the gap. The CDR3 length is 16 residues. Germline V gives CDR1 MDHEN, CDR2 SYDVKM. Sequenced sample: PBMCs. J is TRBJ2-1 and V is TRBV28, with a possible D match to TRBD2 (6 bases). The TCR sequence derives from a female donor in good health and CMV-seronegative. Here the CDR3 DNA reads TGTGCCAGCAGTTTCCCCCTAGCGCCCACGTACAATGAGCAGTTCTTC. Translating it yields CASSFPLAPTYNEQFF.